Described below is a single TCR beta chain sequence and its context. Its specific antigen is unknown. This sequence may be a read error, since a much larger clone differs from it by one base. TCRdb shows the sequencer as Illumina HiSeq 2000. TCR beta chain libraries were generated through multiplex PCR amplification. The amplified TCR beta chain products were analyzed by high-throughput sequencing. TCRdb passed the public sequencing reads through fastp at Q25 and MiXCR, retaining productive beta sequences. Entries that share a CDR3 protein sequence are merged under the most common genes and DNA. This sample lists 200,000 to 250,000 distinct CDR3 sequences; about 32% were detected once. The ten largest make up over 1.1% of the sample. The data belong to a study of breast tumors, draining lymph nodes, adjacent tissues (dated by TCRdb to the mid-2010s). For context, the study as a whole: TCR beta repertoires were compared across tumor, adjacent nontumor tissue and axillary lymph nodes obtained from breast cancer patients. The study aimed to assess the relationships and possible T-cell exchange between tumor, surrounding tissue and draining lymph node repertoires in human breast cancer. Paper-wide results and their limitations: Tumor and nontumor tissue repertoires were significantly more similar in luminal-like than in basal-like breast cancer. The conclusion that tumor T cells originate in lymph nodes was framed as consistent with a hypothesis rather than directly demonstrated. A scenario in which most tumor T cells derive from the lymph node and then expand within tumor tissue was judged to be consistent with the data. Tumors showed preferential V and J gene usage, and their T-cell repertoire diversity fell below that of lymph nodes yet above that of nontumor tissue.

CDR1 and CDR2 were assigned from the germline V gene (reference sequence) as DFQATT and SNEGSKA. CDR3 length: 11 amino acids, cysteine to phenylalanine. Only CDR3 DNA remains: 33 bases, in frame from the first base. The axillary draining lymph nodes of breast cancer patients were the source of the lymph node samples. Here the chain combines TRBV20-1 and TRBJ2-1; the D segment might be TRBD1 or TRBD2, since each matches 5 bases. This receptor was obtained from a female donor with breast cancer. Some clones in this sample may be carry-over from other donors' samples. The sequenced material came from axillary lymph node tissue. The sequence in DNA is TGCAGTGCCGTACGTGGGGGTGAGCAGTCCTTC. Its amino acids are CSAVRGGEQSF.